The 14 T cell receptor beta chains reported below all come from one sample, sequenced in a study of tumor and adjacent non-tumor tissue in lung cancer. This sample's RNA came from whole unsorted tissue. Three rounds of nested PCR, following a modified ARM-PCR protocol, produced the TCRbeta library. One entry per CDR3 protein, called by TCRdb with MiXCR from the multiplex PCR reads. The table has about 120,000 distinct CDR3 sequences, over 75% seen once; the top ten hold 20% to 25%. The sample taken for sequencing was lung tumor tissue. The receptor source for this set is a man aged 70 or older with non-small cell lung cancer.

Concerning this clonotype itself: At one end, the junction sequence differs from germline, possibly due to a read error. The J gene is TRBJ2-7, the V gene TRBV28; maybe TRBD2 (6 bases). The CDR3 sequence is 17 residues long. Germline CDR1 reads MDHEN; CDR2 reads SYDVKM. This CDR3 reads CANSYGTGLISSYEQYF. In nucleotides, the CDR3 is TGTGCCAACAGTTACGGAACGGGACTCATTAGCTCCTACGAGCAGTACTTC.

Worth noting for this clonotype: Relative to the germline gene, one junction end is altered; a read error may explain this. The rearrangement uses TRBV11-3 and TRBJ2-7, with a tentative D call TRBD1 (5 bases). This CDR3 contains 14 residues. In germline, CDR1 is SGHNT, CDR2 YENEEA. The CDR3 DNA sequence: TGTGCCATCAGCTTGGACAAGACGCTAGGAGAGCAGTACTTC. As protein: CAISLDKTLGEQYF.

The rearrangement joins TRBV28 to TRBJ1-1; 9 bases map to TRBD1. Germline CDR1 and CDR2: MDHEN and SYDVKM. The CDR3 is 16 residues long. With 2 bases clipped from V and 9 bases from J, the junction kept 13 bases outside the gene matches. CDR3 in amino acids: CASSLAGTGTRTKAFF. CDR3 bases: TGTGCCAGCAGTTTAGCCGGGACAGGGACTAGGACTAAAGCTTTCTTT.

This clonotype was counted only a few times. One end of the junction is discordant with germline, which a read error may explain. V is TRBV28 and J is TRBJ1-1, with D perhaps TRBD1 (6 bases). This CDR3 has 14 residues. Germline loops: CDR1 MDHEN, CDR2 SYDVKM. DNA of the CDR3: TGTGCCAGCGGGACACCTGGGAAGAACCCTGAAGCCTTCTTT. The encoded protein is CASGTPGKNPEAFF.

About this clonotype itself: A much larger clone differs by one base, so this may be a read error. The chain has TRBV20-1 and TRBJ2-1; D is undetermined. This CDR3 is 13 amino acids long. Germline loops: CDR1 DFQATT, CDR2 SNEGSKA (reference sequence). CDR3 sequence reads: CSASGPSYKEQFF. In DNA, the CDR3 is TGCAGTGCTAGCGGACCGTCCTACAAAGAGCAGTTCTTC.

Points on this clonotype: Its ends do not fully match the called genes, so a read error is possible. The V and J genes are TRBV5-4 and TRBJ2-5; tentatively, D is TRBD2 (6 bases). Germline V gives CDR1 SGHNT, CDR2 YYREEE (reference sequence). The CDR3 sequence is 15 residues long. CDR3 sequence: CARSWWGDNQETQYF. Written as DNA, the CDR3 is TGTGCCCGCAGCTGGTGGGGGGATAACCAAGAGACCCAGTACTTC.

To note about this clonotype: Germline is not matched at one junction end, which may reflect a read error. The rearrangement links TRBV4-3 to TRBJ1-2; 8 bases fit TRBD1. The CDR3 is made up of 13 amino acids. Germline V lookup: CDR1 LGHNA, CDR2 YSLEER. The CDR3 DNA reads TGCGCCAGCAGCCAGGAGACAGGGGATGGCCACGCCTTC. As protein: CASSQETGDGHAF.

Notes on this clonotype: Compared with germline, one end of the junction differs, possibly owing to a read error. This chain links TRBV6-6 with TRBJ2-1, with TRBD2 as a possible D gene (5 bases). This CDR3 region has 15 residues. Germline V gene sequence: CDR1 MNHNY, CDR2 SVGAGI (reference sequence). The CDR3 DNA follows: TGTGTCAGCAGGCCCCCGAGGGTTTTTAACAATGAGCAGTTCTTC. Translation: CVSRPPRVFNNEQFF.

In its sample, this clonotype was seen a few times. A much larger clone lies a single base off, so this may be a read error. The chain uses TRBV6-5 and TRBJ2-3; TRBD1 aligns across 9 bases. The V and J ends lost 7 bases and 12 bases, in that order; junction bases with no gene match: 8. The CDR3 sequence is 12 residues long. Per the germline V gene, CDR1 is MNHEY and CDR2 is SVGAGI. CDR3 sequence reads: CASKQQGAKQYF. In DNA, the CDR3 is TGTGCCAGCAAACAACAGGGGGCAAAACAGTATTTT.

With respect to this clonotype: Here the CDR3 omits its conserved ending phenylalanine or tryptophan, so a read error is the likely source. J is TRBJ1-2 and V is TRBV29-1; 9 bases match TRBD1. Germline V gene data show CDR1 as SQVTM and CDR2 as ANQGSEA. V gave up 6 bases and J gave up 5 bases; unmatched junction bases: 7. The CDR3 spans 13 residues. CDR3 in DNA: TGCAGCGTACCCGGGACAGGGAAATATGGCTACACCATC. Its protein product is CSVPGTGKYGYTI.

This chain links TRBV29-1 with TRBJ2-2; TRBD2 aligns across 10 bases. J gave up 12 bases and V 7 bases, and 14 bases lay outside the gene matches. The CDR3 runs 14 residues. Germline V lookup: CDR1 SQVTM, CDR2 ANQGSEA. CDR3 coding DNA: TGCAGCGCTGACATAGCGGGGGGCACTGGGAAGCTGTTTTTT. Residues: CSADIAGGTGKLFF.

A word on this clonotype: Compared with germline, one end of the junction differs, possibly owing to a read error. The chain has TRBV29-1 and TRBJ2-6; D may correspond to TRBD1 or TRBD2 (5 bases each). This CDR3 is built from 18 residues. Germline-derived CDR1 and CDR2 are SQVTM and ANQGSEA. The chain's CDR3 is CSDVGERGWPSGANVMTF. The CDR3 DNA reads as TGCAGCGATGTGGGGGAAAGGGGATGGCCCTCTGGGGCCAACGTCATGACTTTC.

As to this clonotype: At one boundary the junction diverges from the germline segment, which might be a read error. The V gene is TRBV29-1, the J gene TRBJ2-5; TRBD1 aligns across 7 bases. Looked up from germline, CDR1 is SQVTM and CDR2 is ANQGSEA. This CDR3 is built from 12 residues. The CDR3 loop reads CSVEPGGVTRYF. Written as DNA, the CDR3 is TGCAGCGTTGAGCCAGGGGGAGTGACCCGGTACTTC.

On this clonotype: A junction boundary mismatches the germline segment, possibly from a read error. The chain couples TRBV29-1 to TRBJ1-2; no definite D call. The CDR3 extends over 13 amino acids. Per the germline V gene, CDR1 is SQVTM and CDR2 is ANQGSEA. The chain's CDR3 is CSVLQAGTYGHTF. The CDR3, as DNA: TGCAGCGTTCTCCAGGCGGGAACCTATGGCCACACCTTC.